Given below is one T cell receptor (beta chain) in context. The data belong to a study of control samples from healthy donors and cancer patients. The CDR3 runs 15 residues. The germline V and J ends were trimmed by 1 base and 6 bases, with 10 bases remaining between them. Germline lookup yields CDR1 SGHAT and CDR2 FQNNGV. The protocol was immunoSEQ multiplex PCR, while the TCRdb copy is restricted to in-frame clones and leaves out a portion. The repertoire consists of 250,000 to 300,000 clones, with around 80% occurring once and the leading ten covering about an eighth. The sample taken for sequencing was PBMCs. The clonotype comes from a woman between 55 and 75 years old with lung cancer. J is TRBJ1-6 and V is TRBV11-2; D might be TRBD1 (5 bases). The CDR3 loop is CASSLVARGNSPLHF. The DNA of the CDR3 is TGTGCCAGCAGCTTAGTCGCGAGGGGTAATTCACCCCTCCACTTT. The variable domain in full, completed from reference TRBV11-2 and TRBJ1-6, reads EAGVAQSPRYKIIEKRQSVAFWCNPISGHATLYWYQQILGQGPKLLIQFQNNGVVDDSQLPKDRFSAERLKGVDSTLKIQPAKLEDSAVYLCASSLVARGNSPLHFGNGTRLTVT.